Shown below are 11 T cell receptor beta chains from a single sample sequenced in a study of blood T cells in healthy people across ages. The use of a sample-barcoded 5' primer and a J-beta primer mix characterized a second PCR of about 7 to 12 cycles. MiXCR, run by TCRdb on the 5' RACE reads, gives a single entry per CDR3 protein. This table holds some 1.5 million distinct CDR3 sequences, approximately 43% found once. The sequencing sample was made of blood. Source of these receptors: a woman aged 18-29 years in good health.

In this sample, this clonotype turned up a few times. The V call is TRBV4-1, the J call TRBJ1-2; TRBD1 aligns across 10 bases. Per the germline V gene, CDR1 is MGHRA and CDR2 is YSYEKL. CDR3 length: 14 amino acids. With 6 bases clipped from V and 8 bases from J, the junction kept 9 bases outside the gene matches. CDR3 sequence (DNA): TGCGCCAGCAGACAACTGACAGGGGGCGAAGGCTACACCTTC. Translated: CASRQLTGGEGYTF.

This clonotype has more than one count but fewer than ten. This chain joins TRBV30 and TRBJ2-1, with TRBD2 as a possible D gene (5 bases). Germline V CDR1 and CDR2: GTSNPN, SVGIG (reference sequence). This CDR3 is built from 13 residues. V was trimmed by 1 base and J by 8 bases, leaving 12 bases between them. For the CDR3, the DNA is TGTGCCTGGAGTGAGGCGGACTGGGATGAGCAGTTCTTC. Encoded protein: CAWSEADWDEQFF.

The CDR3 protein is CASRGRGDGTDTQYF. The CDR3 DNA reads TGTGCCAGCAGGGGGCGTGGGGATGGCACAGATACGCAGTATTTT. This chain joins TRBV7-2 and TRBJ2-3, with D perhaps TRBD1 (5 bases). Germline V CDR1 and CDR2: SGHTA, FQGNSA. The CDR3 runs 15 residues. V was cut by 6 bases and J by 1 base, with 14 bases left in between.

Notes on this clonotype: At one end the junction does not follow the germline gene, possibly because of a read error. The chain employs TRBV4-3 and TRBJ1-2, with TRBD1 matching over 10 bases. CDR1 is LGHNA, CDR2 YSLEER, per germline. CDR3 length equals 14 residues. The CDR3 region has the DNA TGCGCCAGCAGCCAGGGGACAGGGGACTATGGCCACACCTTC. Its protein product is CASSQGTGDYGHTF.

This rearrangement joins TRBV7-9 to TRBJ2-7; D gene uncertain. The germline CDR1 and CDR2 sequences are SEHNR and FQNEAQ (reference sequence). The CDR3 is 14 residues long. Trimming took 5 bases from V and 7 from J, leaving 18 bases between them. The CDR3 DNA sequence: TGTGCCAGCAGCGTAGGACCCCCTCTGAATGAGCAGTACTTC. It translates to CASSVGPPLNEQYF.

Worth noting for this clonotype: At one boundary the junction diverges from the germline segment, which might be a read error. The chain recombines TRBV7-2 with TRBJ1-4; D call uncertain. There are 14 residues in the CDR3. Germline CDR1 SGHTA, CDR2 FQGNSA. This CDR3 is CASNLGISNEKLFF. CDR3 coding DNA: TGTGCCAGCAACTTAGGGATTTCCAATGAAAAACTGTTTTTT.

The gene calls are TRBV5-1 and TRBJ2-1; TRBD2 aligns across 11 bases. V lost 4 bases, J lost 11 bases, and 8 bases stayed unmatched. The CDR3 contains 14 residues. Germline values: CDR1 SGHRS, CDR2 YFSETQ. CDR3: CASSPTSGTSQQFF. The CDR3 DNA sequence: TGCGCCAGCAGCCCGACTAGCGGGACTTCCCAGCAGTTCTTC.

In its sample, this clonotype was seen once. CDR3 coding DNA: TGCAGCGTTGAGGCAGCGGCTAGTGAGCAGTTCTTC. Protein: CSVEAAASEQFF. The chain joins TRBV29-1 to TRBJ2-1, with D possibly being TRBD2 (5 bases). The germline V gene has CDR1 SQVTM and CDR2 ANQGSEA. Trimming cost V 3 bases and J 9 bases, with 12 bases left between them. The CDR3 is 12 amino acids.

CDR3 sequence: CATSRDLNVLTF. The CDR3 coding sequence is TGTGCCACCAGCAGAGACCTCAACGTCCTGACTTTC. The chain recombines TRBV15 with TRBJ2-6; no reliable D call. The CDR3 has 12 amino acids. Looked up from germline, CDR1 is LNHNV and CDR2 is YYDKDF (reference sequence). Trimming pared 0 bases from V and 9 bases from J, leaving 3 bases between.

The V gene is TRBV7-8, the J gene TRBJ1-6; D remains unclear. This CDR3 region has 21 residues. Trimming pared 2 bases from V and 0 bases from J, leaving 23 bases between. Germline V gene data show CDR1 as SGHVS and CDR2 as FQNEAQ. CDR3 bases: TGTGCCAGCAGCTTATGGCAGGTGCTAGGAGGGAAGAGCTCCTATAATTCACCCCTCCACTTT. This sequence encodes CASSLWQVLGGKSSYNSPLHF. Full variable domain (outside the CDR3, taken from reference TRBV7-8 and TRBJ1-6): GAGVSQSPRYKVAKRGQDVALRCDPISGHVSLFWYQQALGQGPEFLTYFQNEAQLDKSGLPSDRFFAERPEGSVSTLKIQRTQQEDSAVYLCASSLWQVLGGKSSYNSPLHFGNGTRLTVT.

This chain uses TRBV9 with TRBJ2-7; maybe TRBD2 (6 bases). CDR1 and CDR2 (germline): SGDLS, YYNGEE. The CDR3 runs to 14 residues. Trimming took off 4 bases at V and 7 bases at J, with 18 bases between the two ends. The CDR3 is CASSLGGGNLEQYF. The CDR3 coding sequence is TGTGCCAGCAGCCTAGGTGGGGGGAACTTAGAGCAGTACTTC.